The next 23 T cell receptor beta chains were all read from a single sample in a study of T cell responses to AZD1222 COVID-19 vaccine. The assay was immunoSEQ multiplex PCR, and TCRdb's table has in-frame clones only and misses some. The sample shows approximately 150,000 clones, roughly nine tenths of them seen only once. The source material was peripheral blood, sampled 28 days after the second dose of the MenACWY control vaccine. The receptors originated from an adult who received the MenACWY meningococcal vaccine as a control.

This sequence joins TRBV9 and TRBJ1-4; 7 nucleotides line up with TRBD1. This CDR3 has 14 residues. Germline CDR1 reads SGDLS; CDR2 reads YYNGEE. V lost 4 bases to trimming and J lost 7 bases; unmatched junction nucleotides: 7. The CDR3 loop reads CASSLDRRGEKLFF. The CDR3 DNA is TGTGCCAGCAGCCTGGACAGGAGGGGTGAAAAACTGTTTTTT. The full variable domain, with the rest looked up from reference TRBV9 and TRBJ1-4, is DSGVTQTPKHLITATGQRVTLRCSPRSGDLSVYWYQQSLDQGLQFLIQYYNGEERAKGNILERFSAQQFPDLHSELNLSSLELGDSALYFCASSLDRRGEKLFFGSGTQLSVL.

The rearrangement uses TRBV18 and TRBJ2-3, with D tentatively TRBD1 or TRBD2 (6 bases each). The CDR3 extends over 16 amino acids. The germline gives CDR1 KGHSH, CDR2 LQKENI. V was trimmed by 3 bases and J by 4 bases, leaving 17 bases between them. CDR3 nucleotide sequence: TGTGCCAGCTCACCTTTTACCGGGGGCGGTGCAGATACGCAGTATTTT. Translated, it gives CASSPFTGGGADTQYF.

This chain uses TRBV27 with TRBJ2-7; possibly TRBD1 for D (5 bases). The ends were cut back, 9 bases at V and 0 bases at J, with 12 bases in the middle. The CDR3 runs 13 residues. Germline V gene sequence: CDR1 MNHEY, CDR2 SMNVEV (reference sequence). The CDR3 coding sequence is TGTGCCAGTGCCTGGCAGGGCTCCTACGAGCAGTACTTC. Translated: CASAWQGSYEQYF.

The chain couples TRBV6-5 to TRBJ2-5; 9 bases agree with TRBD1. Germline CDR1 MNHEY, CDR2 SVGAGI. V dropped 2 bases and J dropped 2; count of bases not matched to a gene: 3. This CDR3 spans 15 amino acids. The CDR3: CASSYRGQGQETQYF. The CDR3 coding sequence is TGTGCCAGCAGTTACAGGGGACAGGGACAAGAGACCCAGTACTTC.

This clone was recorded a few times. The gene calls are TRBV12-5 and TRBJ2-7; D not certain. CDR3 length: 11 amino acids. Germline assignment: CDR1 LGHNT and CDR2 FRNRAP. V gave up 0 bases and J gave up 4 bases, with 1 base separating them. The CDR3 DNA sequence: TGTGCTAGTGGTTTGGTATACGAGCAGTACTTC. Translated: CASGLVYEQYF.

The chain couples TRBV7-9 to TRBJ2-7; D perhaps matches TRBD1 (6 bases). The germline V gene encodes CDR1 SEHNR and CDR2 FQNEAQ (reference sequence). V gave up 5 bases and J gave up 3 bases, with 17 bases separating them. The CDR3 is 15 residues long. The CDR3 reads CASSLTGTRLYEQYF. The CDR3 coding sequence is TGTGCCAGCAGCCTCACAGGGACACGCCTCTACGAGCAGTACTTC.

This rearrangement joins TRBV9 to TRBJ2-7; D may be TRBD1 or TRBD2 (5 bases each). Trimming left V 0 bases short and J 5 bases short, with 12 bases between. Germline lookup yields CDR1 SGDLS and CDR2 YYNGEE. The CDR3 contains 14 residues. As DNA, the CDR3 is TGTGCCAGCAGCGTAGGTGCAGGGAGCAACGAGCAGTACTTC. Its protein is CASSVGAGSNEQYF. Complete variable domain (other parts from reference TRBV9 and TRBJ2-7): DSGVTQTPKHLITATGQRVTLRCSPRSGDLSVYWYQQSLDQGLQFLIQYYNGEERAKGNILERFSAQQFPDLHSELNLSSLELGDSALYFCASSVGAGSNEQYFGPGTRLTVT.

There are a few counts of this clone. The chain employs TRBV7-2 and TRBJ2-1; 8 nucleotides align to TRBD2. Unmatched junction bases numbered 10, after V lost 0 bases and J lost 9 bases. The CDR3 runs 16 residues. Per germline, CDR1 SGHTA and CDR2 FQGNSA. The CDR3 DNA reads as TGTGCCAGCAGCTTAGCAGCTAGCGGGCTGGTGGGTGAGCAGTTCTTC. It is translated as CASSLAASGLVGEQFF.

The chain employs TRBV6-6 and TRBJ2-1; TRBD1 agrees at 7 bases. The length of the CDR3 is 14 residues. V gave up 5 bases and J gave up 2 bases; unmatched junction bases: 3. From germline, CDR1 is MNHNY and CDR2 SVGAGI (reference sequence). CDR3 DNA sequence: TGTGCCAGCAGTGTAGGACAGGCCTACAATGAGCAGTTCTTC. Protein: CASSVGQAYNEQFF.

This chain links TRBV28 with TRBJ2-7; 12 bases map to TRBD2. V shed 7 bases and J 2 bases; nucleotides not matched to a gene: 3. Germline loops: CDR1 MDHEN, CDR2 SYDVKM. The CDR3 contains 14 residues. The CDR3 sequence is CASTGLAGPYEQYF. The CDR3 region has the DNA TGTGCCAGCACCGGACTAGCGGGACCCTACGAGCAGTACTTC.

The chain employs TRBV6-6 and TRBJ2-2; the match to TRBD1 covers 11 bases. The germline V gene has CDR1 MNHNY and CDR2 SVGAGI (reference sequence). V shed 2 bases and J 6 bases; nucleotides not matched to a gene: 5. The CDR3 has 16 amino acids. Here the CDR3 DNA reads TGTGCCAGCAGTTACACTCCGGGACAGGGGGCCGGGGAGCTGTTTTTT. Protein sequence: CASSYTPGQGAGELFF.

V usage is TRBV19 and J usage is TRBJ2-1; no clear D. Deletions cut 6 bases from V and 3 bases from J, with 6 bases between. The CDR3 has 12 residues. Germline lookup yields CDR1 LNHDA and CDR2 SQIVND (reference sequence). CDR3 DNA sequence: TGTGCCAGTAGCTGGGACTACAATGAGCAGTTCTTC. Amino acids: CASSWDYNEQFF.

The rearrangement links TRBV5-1 to TRBJ2-5; the match to TRBD1 covers 8 bases. CDR1 and CDR2 from the germline V gene are SGHRS and YFSETQ. The CDR3 covers 16 residues. J gave up 4 bases and V 0 bases, and 8 bases lay outside the gene matches. The CDR3 sequence: CASSLAHQGARETQYF. The CDR3 DNA sequence: TGCGCCAGCAGCTTGGCCCATCAGGGGGCAAGAGAGACCCAGTACTTC.

This chain connects TRBV10-3 to TRBJ1-5; a possible D gene is TRBD1 (5 bases). Germline V gene lookup returns CDR1 ENHRY and CDR2 SYGVKD. The CDR3 runs 15 residues. The germline V and J ends were trimmed by 2 bases and 7 bases, with 15 bases remaining between them. CDR3 residues: CAISEAAGMSQPQHF. The CDR3 coding sequence is TGTGCCATCAGTGAGGCGGCAGGGATGAGCCAGCCCCAGCATTTT.

This sequence joins TRBV6-2 or TRBV6-3 and TRBJ2-3; 8 positions agree with TRBD1. The CDR3 runs 15 residues. Losses at the gene ends were 6 bases for V and 4 bases for J; bases not matched to a gene: 9. Per germline, CDR1 MNHEY and CDR2 SVGEGT. Here the CDR3 reads CASSLGQARADTQYF. The CDR3 region has the DNA TGTGCCAGCAGCCTGGGACAGGCGAGGGCAGATACGCAGTATTTT.

The chain recombines TRBV9 with TRBJ2-2; 8 positions agree with TRBD2. V was pared by 0 bases and J by 7 bases, with 11 bases of the junction left unmatched. The CDR3 runs 17 residues. Germline CDR1 and CDR2: SGDLS and YYNGEE. CDR3 sequence: CASSVDPIGGAGGELFF. As DNA, the CDR3 is TGTGCCAGCAGCGTAGACCCCATCGGGGGGGCCGGCGGGGAGCTGTTTTTT.

V is TRBV2 and J is TRBJ1-6, with a weak D call TRBD1 (5 bases). CDR1 is SNHLY and CDR2 is FYNNEI in the germline V gene. The CDR3 is made up of 18 amino acids. The V end lost 3 bases, the J end lost 3 bases, and 18 bases lay between the germline ends. The CDR3 DNA reads TGTGCCAGCAGTGAGGGAGGGGCCCTGGGCCACTATAATTCACCCCTCCACTTT. Protein: CASSEGGALGHYNSPLHF.

The V call is TRBV7-2, the J call TRBJ1-5; perhaps TRBD1 as D (6 bases). The length of the CDR3 is 15 residues. CDR1 SGHTA and CDR2 FQGNSA come from the germline V gene. Trimming removed 1 base from V and 9 bases from J, with 16 bases in between. CDR3 sequence: CASSLGGGRGPPQHF. Here the CDR3 DNA reads TGTGCCAGCAGCTTAGGAGGGGGGAGGGGACCGCCCCAGCATTTT.

The CDR3 loop is CSARDRENSPLHF. CDR3 in DNA: TGCAGCGCCCGGGACAGGGAAAATTCACCCCTCCACTTT. The chain joins TRBV29-1 to TRBJ1-6; TRBD1 agrees at 9 bases. This CDR3 contains 13 residues. J was trimmed by 7 bases and V by 7 bases; bases with no gene match: 5. CDR1 is SQVTM and CDR2 is ANQGSEA in the germline V gene.

This rearrangement joins TRBV19 to TRBJ2-7; D gene uncertain. This CDR3 is 17 amino acids long. Germline loops: CDR1 LNHDA, CDR2 SQIVND (reference sequence). Between the trimmed V and J ends, which lost 1 base and 5 bases, there was a span of 21 bases. In DNA, the CDR3 is TGTGCCAGTAGTATAGGCCCCGGGCCAACCGACCGCCACGAGCAGTACTTC. Translated, it gives CASSIGPGPTDRHEQYF.

The chain uses TRBV7-2 and TRBJ2-1, with TRBD1 matching over 7 bases. This CDR3 is 15 amino acids long. Trimming took 5 bases from V and 6 from J; bases not matched to a gene: 10. Germline lookup yields CDR1 SGHTA and CDR2 FQGNSA. The CDR3 coding sequence is TGTGCCAGCAGCACCTGGGCCGACAGGGCCAATGAGCAGTTCTTC. Its translation: CASSTWADRANEQFF.

This chain links TRBV7-2 with TRBJ2-4, with TRBD1 as a possible D gene (5 bases). CDR3 size: 13 residues. Trimming cost V 2 bases and J 8 bases, with 10 bases left between them. Germline V gene sequence: CDR1 SGHTA, CDR2 FQGNSA. The CDR3 sequence: CASSLNQGDIQYF. CDR3 bases: TGTGCCAGCAGCTTAAACCAGGGTGACATTCAGTACTTC.

The J gene is TRBJ2-7, the V gene TRBV15; the match to TRBD1 covers 7 bases. CDR1 is LNHNV and CDR2 is YYDKDF in the germline V gene (reference sequence). Germline trimming cut 0 bases from V and 4 bases from J; bases unmatched to any gene: 12. This CDR3 region has 17 residues. The CDR3 DNA reads TGTGCCACCAGCAGAGAAAAACAGGGGATAGGCGGATACGAGCAGTACTTC. Protein sequence: CATSREKQGIGGYEQYF.